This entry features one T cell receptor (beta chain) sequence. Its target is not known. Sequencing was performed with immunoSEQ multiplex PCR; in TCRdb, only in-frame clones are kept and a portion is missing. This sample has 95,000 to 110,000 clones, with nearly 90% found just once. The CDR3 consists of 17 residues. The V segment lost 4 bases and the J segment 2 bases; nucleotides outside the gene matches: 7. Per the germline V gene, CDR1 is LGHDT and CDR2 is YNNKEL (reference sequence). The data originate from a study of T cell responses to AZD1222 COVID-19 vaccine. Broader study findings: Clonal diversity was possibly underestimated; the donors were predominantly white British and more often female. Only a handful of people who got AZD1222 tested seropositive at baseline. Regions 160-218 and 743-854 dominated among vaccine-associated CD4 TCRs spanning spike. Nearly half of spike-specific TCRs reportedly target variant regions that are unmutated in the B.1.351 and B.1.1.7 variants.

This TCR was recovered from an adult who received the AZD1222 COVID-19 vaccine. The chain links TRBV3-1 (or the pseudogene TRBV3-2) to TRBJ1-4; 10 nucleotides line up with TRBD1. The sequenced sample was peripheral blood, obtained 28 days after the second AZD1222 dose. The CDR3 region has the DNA TGTGCCAGCAGCCCCCGGACAGGGGGGGTGACTAATGAAAAACTGTTTTTT. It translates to CASSPRTGGVTNEKLFF.